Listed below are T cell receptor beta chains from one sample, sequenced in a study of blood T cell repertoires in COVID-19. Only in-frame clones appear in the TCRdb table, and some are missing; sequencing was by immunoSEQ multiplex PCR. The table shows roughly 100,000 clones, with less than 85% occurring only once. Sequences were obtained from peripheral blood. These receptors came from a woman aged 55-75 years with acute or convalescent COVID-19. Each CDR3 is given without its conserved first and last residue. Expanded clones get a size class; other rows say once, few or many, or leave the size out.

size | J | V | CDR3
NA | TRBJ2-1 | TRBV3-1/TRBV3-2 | ASSQMKSGTYNEQF
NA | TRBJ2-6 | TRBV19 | ASSGQEAGANVLT
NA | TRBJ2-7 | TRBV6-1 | ASSDLAGTENYEQY
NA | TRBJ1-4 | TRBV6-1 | ASSEPTGGYEKLF
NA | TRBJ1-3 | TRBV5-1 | ASSLAVGHSGNTIY
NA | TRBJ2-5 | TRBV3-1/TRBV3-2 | ASSLWTSGRETQY
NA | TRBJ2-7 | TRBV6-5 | ASSPATGTYEQY
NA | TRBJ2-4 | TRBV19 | ASSLTENIQY
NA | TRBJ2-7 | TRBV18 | ASSPTSGRHLYEQY
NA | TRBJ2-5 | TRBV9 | ASSLLGLAQETQY
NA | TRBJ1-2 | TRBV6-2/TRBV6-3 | ASSRDWGYT
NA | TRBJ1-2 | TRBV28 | ASNPGGVNYGYT
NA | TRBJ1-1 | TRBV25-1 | ASSARGNTEAF
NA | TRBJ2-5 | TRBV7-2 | ASSSQGAGTWETQY
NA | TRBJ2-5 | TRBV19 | ASSSVQIGLAGLQETQY
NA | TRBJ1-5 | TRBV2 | ASRGQTNQPQH
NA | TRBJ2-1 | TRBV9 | ASSVGLAGEDNEQF
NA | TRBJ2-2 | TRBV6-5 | ASSVEEGIGELF
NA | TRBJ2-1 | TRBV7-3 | ASSLAGNYNEQF
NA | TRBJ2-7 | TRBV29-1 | SATRGDRAHEQY
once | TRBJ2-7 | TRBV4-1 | ASSPPGTGGYEQY
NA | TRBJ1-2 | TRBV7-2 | ASSLSRAGNYGYT
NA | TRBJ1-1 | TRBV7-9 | ASSRRVGGPNTEAF
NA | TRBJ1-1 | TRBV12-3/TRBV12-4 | ASRLTANTEAF
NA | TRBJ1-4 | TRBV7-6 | ASSLVGGRDEKLF
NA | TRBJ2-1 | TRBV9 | ASTSSGRGEQF
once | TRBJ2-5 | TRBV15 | ATSRQGYSGQETQY
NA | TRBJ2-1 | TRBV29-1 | SVEASGSRSEQF
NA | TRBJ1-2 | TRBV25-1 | ATHGYT
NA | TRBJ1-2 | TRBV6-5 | ASSTGLAQYGYT
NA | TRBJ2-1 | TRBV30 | AWAPGTGSEWEQF
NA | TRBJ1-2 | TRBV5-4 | ASSLTGGAGGYT
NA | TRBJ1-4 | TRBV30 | AWKIVEKLF
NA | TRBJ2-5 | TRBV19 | ASSRDRGASETQY
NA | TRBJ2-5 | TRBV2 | ASIGIGEETQY
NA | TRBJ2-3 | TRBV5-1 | ASSLGGGSTDTQY
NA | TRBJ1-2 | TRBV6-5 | ASKKPGARGYT
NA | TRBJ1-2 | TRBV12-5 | ASGSPQGPNYGYT
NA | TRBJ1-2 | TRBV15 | ATSRDRAYGYT
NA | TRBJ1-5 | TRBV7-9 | ASSLGGTEFQPQH
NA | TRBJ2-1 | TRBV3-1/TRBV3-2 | ASSYRDRPNEQF
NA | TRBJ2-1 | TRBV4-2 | ASSQDRREGRGEQF
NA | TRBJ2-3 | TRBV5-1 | ASSGGDYPGTQY
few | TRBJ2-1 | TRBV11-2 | ASSLTGGYNEQF
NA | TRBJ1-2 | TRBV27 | ASSRDRNYGYT
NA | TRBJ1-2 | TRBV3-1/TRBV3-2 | ASSPGTAYGYT
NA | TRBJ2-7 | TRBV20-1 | STGTPYEQY
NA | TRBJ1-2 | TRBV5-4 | ASSSGHTYGYT